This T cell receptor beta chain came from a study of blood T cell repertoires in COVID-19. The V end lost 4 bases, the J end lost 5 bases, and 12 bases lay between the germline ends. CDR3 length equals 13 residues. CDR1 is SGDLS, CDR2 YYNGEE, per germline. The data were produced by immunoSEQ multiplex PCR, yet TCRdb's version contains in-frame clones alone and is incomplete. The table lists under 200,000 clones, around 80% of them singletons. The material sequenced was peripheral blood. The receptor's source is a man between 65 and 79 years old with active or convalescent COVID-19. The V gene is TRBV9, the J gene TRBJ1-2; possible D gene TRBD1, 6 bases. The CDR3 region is CASSFRQAYGYTF. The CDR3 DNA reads TGTGCCAGCAGCTTCAGACAGGCGTATGGCTACACCTTC.